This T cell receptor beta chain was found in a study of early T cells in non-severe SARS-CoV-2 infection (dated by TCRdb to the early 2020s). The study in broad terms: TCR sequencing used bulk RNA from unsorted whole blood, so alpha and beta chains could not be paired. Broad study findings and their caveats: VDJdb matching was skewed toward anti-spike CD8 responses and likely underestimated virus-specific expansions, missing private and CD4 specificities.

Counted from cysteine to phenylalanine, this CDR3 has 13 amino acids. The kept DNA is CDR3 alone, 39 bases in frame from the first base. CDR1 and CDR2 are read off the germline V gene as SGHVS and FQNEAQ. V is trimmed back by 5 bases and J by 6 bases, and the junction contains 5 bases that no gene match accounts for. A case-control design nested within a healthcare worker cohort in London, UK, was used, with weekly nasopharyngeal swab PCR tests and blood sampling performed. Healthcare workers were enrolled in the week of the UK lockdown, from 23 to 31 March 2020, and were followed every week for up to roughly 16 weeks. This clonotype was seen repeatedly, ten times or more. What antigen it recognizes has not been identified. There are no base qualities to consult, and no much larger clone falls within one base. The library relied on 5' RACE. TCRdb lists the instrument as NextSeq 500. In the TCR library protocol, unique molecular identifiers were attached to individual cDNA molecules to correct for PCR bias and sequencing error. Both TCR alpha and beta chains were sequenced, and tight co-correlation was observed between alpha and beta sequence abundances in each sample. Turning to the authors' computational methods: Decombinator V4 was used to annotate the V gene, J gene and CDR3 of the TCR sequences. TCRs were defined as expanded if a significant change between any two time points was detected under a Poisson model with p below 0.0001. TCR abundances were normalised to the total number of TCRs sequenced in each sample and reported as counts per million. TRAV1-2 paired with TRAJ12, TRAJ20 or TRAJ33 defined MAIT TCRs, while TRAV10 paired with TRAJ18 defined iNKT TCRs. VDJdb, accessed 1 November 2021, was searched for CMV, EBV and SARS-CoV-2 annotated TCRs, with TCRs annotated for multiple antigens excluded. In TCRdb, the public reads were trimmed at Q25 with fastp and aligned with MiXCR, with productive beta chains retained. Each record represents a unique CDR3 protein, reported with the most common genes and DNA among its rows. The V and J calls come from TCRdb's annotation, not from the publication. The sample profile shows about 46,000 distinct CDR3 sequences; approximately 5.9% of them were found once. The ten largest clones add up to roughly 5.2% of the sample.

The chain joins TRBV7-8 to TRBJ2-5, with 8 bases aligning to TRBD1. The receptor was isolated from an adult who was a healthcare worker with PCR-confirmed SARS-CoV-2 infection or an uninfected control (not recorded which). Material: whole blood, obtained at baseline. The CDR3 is CASSPGQGKTQYF. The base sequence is TGTGCCAGCAGCCCTGGACAGGGAAAGACCCAGTACTTC.